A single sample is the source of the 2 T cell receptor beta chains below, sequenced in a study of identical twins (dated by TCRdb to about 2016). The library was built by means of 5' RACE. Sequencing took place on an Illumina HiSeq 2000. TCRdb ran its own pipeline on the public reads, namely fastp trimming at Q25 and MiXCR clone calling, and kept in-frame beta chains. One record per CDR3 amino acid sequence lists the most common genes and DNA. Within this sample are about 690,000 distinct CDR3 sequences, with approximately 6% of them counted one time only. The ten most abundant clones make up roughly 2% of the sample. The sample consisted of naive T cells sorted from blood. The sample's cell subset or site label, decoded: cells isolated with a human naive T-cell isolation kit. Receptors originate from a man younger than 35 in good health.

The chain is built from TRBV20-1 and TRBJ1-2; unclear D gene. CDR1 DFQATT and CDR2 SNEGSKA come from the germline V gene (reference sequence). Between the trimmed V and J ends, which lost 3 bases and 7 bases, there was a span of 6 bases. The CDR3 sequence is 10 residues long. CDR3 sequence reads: CSARGVGYTF. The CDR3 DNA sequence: TGCAGTGCTAGGGGAGTTGGCTACACCTTC.

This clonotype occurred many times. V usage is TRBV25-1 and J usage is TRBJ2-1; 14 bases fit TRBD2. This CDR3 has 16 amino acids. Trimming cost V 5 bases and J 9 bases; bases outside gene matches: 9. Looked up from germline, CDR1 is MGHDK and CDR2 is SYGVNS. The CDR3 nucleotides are TGTGCCAGCAGTTCCCTAGGGACTAGCGGGAGCATTGAGCAGTTCTTC. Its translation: CASSSLGTSGSIEQFF.